A single sample is the source of the 2 T cell receptor beta chains below, sequenced in a study of Tregs in tolerant kidney transplant recipients. TCRdb's table, derived via immunoSEQ multiplex PCR, lists solely in-frame clones and lacks some. The table shows under 90,000 clones, with 90% to 95% occurring only once. Recipients received nonmyeloablative bone marrow transplants from related graft donors, with transient mixed chimerism. Sequencing was performed on CD4+ T cells from blood (PBMCs), taken 24 months after the transplant. Receptors originate from a human patient who received a combined kidney and bone marrow transplant. Some T cells may arise from the graft donor.

This clone has just one count. The chain links TRBV7-9 to TRBJ2-5, with D hard to call. The CDR3 sequence is 15 residues long. Trimming took off 1 base at V and 1 base at J, with 10 bases between the two ends. Germline CDR1 SEHNR, CDR2 FQNEAQ (reference sequence). The chain's CDR3 is CASSLDAYRQETQYF. CDR3 bases: TGTGCCAGCAGCTTAGATGCCTACCGCCAAGAGACCCAGTACTTC.

This CDR3 is CASRGLEGPAYEQYF. The CDR3 DNA is TGTGCCAGCAGGGGCCTGGAGGGACCGGCCTACGAGCAGTACTTC. The chain couples TRBV25-1 to TRBJ2-7; maybe TRBD2 (6 bases). CDR1 and CDR2 (germline): MGHDK, SYGVNS. Trimming shortened V by 6 bases and J by 2 bases, and 17 bases separated the two germline ends. The CDR3 is made up of 15 amino acids.